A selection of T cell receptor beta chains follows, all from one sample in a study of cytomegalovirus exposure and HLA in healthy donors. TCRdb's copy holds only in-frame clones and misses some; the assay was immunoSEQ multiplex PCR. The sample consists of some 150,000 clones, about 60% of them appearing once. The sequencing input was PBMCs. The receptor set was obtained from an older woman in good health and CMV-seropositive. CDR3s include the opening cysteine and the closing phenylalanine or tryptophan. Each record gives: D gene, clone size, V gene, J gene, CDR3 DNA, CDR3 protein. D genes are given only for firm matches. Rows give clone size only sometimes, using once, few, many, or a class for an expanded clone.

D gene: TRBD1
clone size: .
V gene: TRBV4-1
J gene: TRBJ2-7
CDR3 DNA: TGCGCCAGCAGCCAAGATATGGGGACAGGGGCCTACGAGCAGTACTTC
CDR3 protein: CASSQDMGTGAYEQYF

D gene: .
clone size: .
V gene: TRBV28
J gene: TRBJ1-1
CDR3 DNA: TGTGCCAGCACCCTGGGGGCGAACACTGAAGCTTTCTTT
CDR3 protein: CASTLGANTEAFF

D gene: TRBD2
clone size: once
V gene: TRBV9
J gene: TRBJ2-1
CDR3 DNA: TGTGCCAGCAGCGGGGGACTAGCCGCCAATGAGCAGTTCTTC
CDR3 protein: CASSGGLAANEQFF

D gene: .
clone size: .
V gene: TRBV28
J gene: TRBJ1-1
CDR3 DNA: TGTGCCAGCAGTTTATTTCAGATGAACACTGAAGCTTTCTTT
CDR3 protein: CASSLFQMNTEAFF

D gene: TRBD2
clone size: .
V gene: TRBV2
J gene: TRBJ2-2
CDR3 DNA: TGTGCCAGCAGTGAATCGGCTAGCGGGAACACCGGGGAGCTGTTTTTT
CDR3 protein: CASSESASGNTGELFF

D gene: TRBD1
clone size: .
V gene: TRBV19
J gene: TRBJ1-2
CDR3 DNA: TGTGCCAGTAGTATAAACAGGGGCAAGGACTATGGCTACACCTTC
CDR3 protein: CASSINRGKDYGYTF

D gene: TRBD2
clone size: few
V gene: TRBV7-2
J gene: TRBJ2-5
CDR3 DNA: TGTGCCAGCAGCTTAGTTCGGGCAACTAGCGGGAGGATTGAGACCCAGTACTTC
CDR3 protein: CASSLVRATSGRIETQYF

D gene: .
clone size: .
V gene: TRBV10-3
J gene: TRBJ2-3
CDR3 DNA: TGTGCCATCAGTGAGTCTGTAGGGGCGCAGTATTTT
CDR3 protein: CAISESVGAQYF

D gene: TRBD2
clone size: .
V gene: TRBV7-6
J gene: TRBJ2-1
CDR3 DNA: TGTGCCAGCAGTTACACTAGCGGGAGTGGCAATGAGCAGTTCTTC
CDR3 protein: CASSYTSGSGNEQFF

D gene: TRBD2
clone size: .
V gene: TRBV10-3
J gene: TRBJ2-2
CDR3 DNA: TGTGCCATCAGTGGACGGACTAGCGGGAGTCAAACCGGGGAGCTGTTTTTT
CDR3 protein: CAISGRTSGSQTGELFF

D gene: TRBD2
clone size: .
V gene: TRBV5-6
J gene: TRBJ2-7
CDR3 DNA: TGTGCCAGCAGCTTGGTGGCTAGCGGGAGCGAGCAGTACTTC
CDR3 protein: CASSLVASGSEQYF

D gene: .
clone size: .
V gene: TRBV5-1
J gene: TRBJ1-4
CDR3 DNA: TGCGCCAGCAGCATGGACTCATCGGGACTCCCTGAAAAACTGTTTTTT
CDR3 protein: CASSMDSSGLPEKLFF

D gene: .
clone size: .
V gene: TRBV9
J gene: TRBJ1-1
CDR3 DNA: TGTGCCAGCAGCGGCCCAGACAGGTGGGTTACTGAAGCTTTCTTT
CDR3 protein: CASSGPDRWVTEAFF

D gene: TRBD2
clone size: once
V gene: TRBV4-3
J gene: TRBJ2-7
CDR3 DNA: TGCGCCAGCAGCCAAGGAACGGGAGGGCCCTACGAGCAGTACTTC
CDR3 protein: CASSQGTGGPYEQYF

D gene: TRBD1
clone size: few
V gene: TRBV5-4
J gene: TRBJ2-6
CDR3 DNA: TGTGCCAGTTCGGGACAGGGTAATCGTTGGGCCAACGTCCTGACTTTC
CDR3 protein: CASSGQGNRWANVLTF

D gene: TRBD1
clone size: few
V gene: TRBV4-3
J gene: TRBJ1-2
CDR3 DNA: TGCGCCAGCAGCCAAGATCCCGACAGGGGGAGAGGCTATGGCTACACCTTC
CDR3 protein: CASSQDPDRGRGYGYTF

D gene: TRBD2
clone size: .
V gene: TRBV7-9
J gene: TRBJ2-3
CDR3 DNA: TGTGCCAGCAGCTTGGGGACTAGCGGGAGCACAGATACGCAGTATTTT
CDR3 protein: CASSLGTSGSTDTQYF

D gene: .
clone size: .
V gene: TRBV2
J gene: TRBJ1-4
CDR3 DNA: TGTGCCAGCAGTGAAAGGGGCAGGGGATCGACTAATGAAAAACTGTTTTTT
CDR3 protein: CASSERGRGSTNEKLFF

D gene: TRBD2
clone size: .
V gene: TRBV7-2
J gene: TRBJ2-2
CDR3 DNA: TGTGCCAGCAGCTTAGCGGGAGCGGGAGTACCCGGGGAGCTGTTTTTT
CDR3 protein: CASSLAGAGVPGELFF

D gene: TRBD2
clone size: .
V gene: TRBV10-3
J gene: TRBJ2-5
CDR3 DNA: TGTGCCATCAGTGAGAACCTAGCGGGAGCAGGAGAGACCCAGTACTTC
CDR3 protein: CAISENLAGAGETQYF

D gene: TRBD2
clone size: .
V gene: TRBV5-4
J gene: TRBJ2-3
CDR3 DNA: TGTGCCAGCAGCTTGGTCGGACTAGCGACAGATACGCAGTATTTT
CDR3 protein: CASSLVGLATDTQYF

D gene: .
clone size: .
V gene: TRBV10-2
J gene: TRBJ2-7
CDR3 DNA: TGCGCCAGCATGGAGGGGATTCAGCAGTACTTC
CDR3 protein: CASMEGIQQYF

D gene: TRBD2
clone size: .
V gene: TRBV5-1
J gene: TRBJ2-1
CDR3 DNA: TGCGCCAGCGGCTCCTCGGGACTAGCGGGAATCAATGAGCAGTTCTTC
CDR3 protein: CASGSSGLAGINEQFF

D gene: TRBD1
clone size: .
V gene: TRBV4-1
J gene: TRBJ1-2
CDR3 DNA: TGCGCCAGCAGCCAAGAGACCGCCAGGGGGAGTAAGGGCTACACCTTC
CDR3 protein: CASSQETARGSKGYTF

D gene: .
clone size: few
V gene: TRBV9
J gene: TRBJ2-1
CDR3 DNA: TGTGCCAGCAGCGTCTACGTGGACTCCCTGGGTGAGCAGTTCTTC
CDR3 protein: CASSVYVDSLGEQFF